The rows below give T cell receptor beta chains drawn from one sample of a study of naive and memory T cell subsets. TCRdb re-called the UMI-ligation and nested PCR reads with MiXCR, one entry per CDR3 protein. The sample includes approximately 140,000 distinct CDR3 sequences, under 25% of them seen just once. Sequencing was carried out using naive CD8+ T cells from blood. These TCRs come from a human donor in good health. The CDR3 runs from the conserved cysteine through the conserved F or W. Each record gives: clone size, CDR3 length, V gene, D gene, J gene, CDR3 DNA, CDR3 protein. D genes are given only for firm matches. Where a row states a size, it is once, few, many or the class of an expanded clone; other rows omit it.

>once|13|TRBV20-1|TRBD2|TRBJ2-7
TGCAGTGCTGGGACTAGCAGAACCTACGAGCAGTACTTC
CSAGTSRTYEQYF
>NA|12|TRBV29-1|TRBD1|TRBJ2-1
TGCAGCGCCTTGGACAGGGGAAATGAGCAGTTCTTC
CSALDRGNEQFF
>few|14|TRBV7-8|NA|TRBJ2-1
TGTGCCAGCAGCCCGACGGACAACCACTATGAGCAGTTCTTC
CASSPTDNHYEQFF
>few|14|TRBV12-3/TRBV12-4|NA|TRBJ1-5
TGTGCCAGCAGTCCCGGGGGGACGGGTCAGCCCCAGCATTTT
CASSPGGTGQPQHF
>few|12|TRBV20-1|TRBD1|TRBJ2-7
TGCAGTGCGCGGGACAGGGACTACGAGCAGTACTTC
CSARDRDYEQYF
>few|14|TRBV29-1|TRBD2|TRBJ2-1
TGCAGCGTTGAATCCGGACTAGAGTATCATGAGCAGTTCTTC
CSVESGLEYHEQFF
>few|15|TRBV28|NA|TRBJ2-2
TGTGCCAGCACGGCAGCGGGCCAAAACACCGGGGAGCTGTTTTTT
CASTAAGQNTGELFF
>NA|15|TRBV13|TRBD1|TRBJ2-7
TGTGCCAGCAGCATCCGGGACAGGCAACCGTACGAGCAGTACTTC
CASSIRDRQPYEQYF
>few|14|TRBV4-1|NA|TRBJ2-7
TGCGCCAGCAGCCAAGTGTGGGGGTCCTACGAGCAGTACTTC
CASSQVWGSYEQYF
>few|16|TRBV27|NA|TRBJ2-7
TGTGCCAGCAGTTTATCTCGCGGGGTTCTCCTCTACGAGCAGTACTTC
CASSLSRGVLLYEQYF
>many|13|TRBV6-2/TRBV6-3|NA|TRBJ1-1
TGTGCCAGCAGTTACTCGGGACGTGCTGAAGCTTTCTTT
CASSYSGRAEAFF
>few|12|TRBV4-1|NA|TRBJ2-7
TGCGCCAGCAGCCAAGATCTTCTCGAGCAGTACTTC
CASSQDLLEQYF
>few|16|TRBV3-1|NA|TRBJ1-5
TGTGCCAGCAGCCAGTCACAGGGAGGGCGCAATCAGCCCCAGCATTTT
CASSQSQGGRNQPQHF
>once|15|TRBV28|TRBD1|TRBJ2-1
TGTGCCAGCAGTATCGACAGGGGGTATGTCGATGAGCAGTTCTTC
CASSIDRGYVDEQFF
>few|13|TRBV27|NA|TRBJ1-2
TGTGCCAGCAGTTATGGAGGGCTCGATGGCTACACCTTC
CASSYGGLDGYTF
>NA|15|TRBV20-1|TRBD2|TRBJ2-3
TGCAGTGCTAGGCTACTAGCGGGAAGAACAGATACGCAGTATTTT
CSARLLAGRTDTQYF
>NA|12|TRBV6-2/TRBV6-3|NA|TRBJ2-3
TGTGCCAGCAGTATCGCCACAGATACGCAGTATTTT
CASSIATDTQYF